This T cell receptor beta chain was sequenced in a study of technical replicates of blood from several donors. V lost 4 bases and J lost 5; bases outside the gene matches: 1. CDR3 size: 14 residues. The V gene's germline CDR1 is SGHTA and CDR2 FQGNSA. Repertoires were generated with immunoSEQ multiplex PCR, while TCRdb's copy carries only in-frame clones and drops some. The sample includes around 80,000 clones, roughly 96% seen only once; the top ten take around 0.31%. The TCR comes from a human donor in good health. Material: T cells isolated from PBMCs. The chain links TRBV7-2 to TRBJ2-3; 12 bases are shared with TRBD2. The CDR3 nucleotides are TGTGCCAGCAGCTGGGGACTAGCGGGAGATACGCAGTATTTT. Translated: CASSWGLAGDTQYF.